This T cell receptor beta chain was identified in a study of CD8 T cells in Susac syndrome. RNA, at about 0.5 to 1 ug, was reverse transcribed with random hexamers. An immunoSEQ multiplex PCR generated amplified TCR beta CDR3 products spanning 54 Vbeta and 13 Jbeta. Using its own MiXCR run on the immunoSEQ multiplex PCR reads, TCRdb lists one record per CDR3 protein. The sample contains about 82,000 distinct CDR3 sequences, around 96% of which appear only once. CDR3 length equals 15 residues. V was pared by 5 bases and J by 3 bases, with 14 bases between. Germline CDR1 and CDR2: MDHEN and SYDVKM. The chain couples TRBV28 to TRBJ2-4, with D tentatively TRBD2 (6 bases). The origin of this receptor is a human donor with Susac syndrome. The sequencing sample was made of CD8+ T cells from PBMCs. CDR3 nucleotide sequence: TGTGCCAGCAGTCAAGGCGGGATTGGCAAAAACATTCAGTACTTC. Translating it yields CASSQGGIGKNIQYF.